These 13 T cell receptor beta chains were sequenced from one sample in a study of cytomegalovirus exposure and HLA in healthy donors. The PCR used 60 Vbeta and 13 Jbeta primers. TCRdb's table, derived via immunoSEQ multiplex PCR, lists solely in-frame clones and lacks some. There are approximately 190,000 clones in the sample; 85% to 90% occur only once, and about 1.2% lies in the top ten. Sample: PBMCs. The receptors were gathered from a man in his thirties or forties in good health and CMV-seronegative.

The chain has TRBV6-5 and TRBJ2-6; no clear D. Trimming stripped 7 bases from V and 2 bases from J, with 12 bases between. The CDR3 runs to 15 residues. Germline V lookup: CDR1 MNHEY, CDR2 SVGAGI. The chain's CDR3 is CASTLGRTGANVLTF. The CDR3 nucleotides are TGTGCCAGCACTCTAGGCAGAACTGGGGCCAACGTCCTGACTTTC.

The chain links TRBV27 to TRBJ1-1, with D perhaps TRBD1 (6 bases). V lost 2 bases, J lost 5 bases, and 24 bases lay in between. The germline gives CDR1 MNHEY, CDR2 SMNVEV (reference sequence). CDR3 size: 18 residues. Written as DNA, the CDR3 is TGTGCCAGCAGTTTAAAGTTAGATATCGGGGGGCGGAGGACTGAAGCTTTCTTT. It is translated as CASSLKLDIGGRRTEAFF.

This clone came up once. This rearrangement joins TRBV5-4 to TRBJ2-2; 11 bases line up with TRBD2. Trimming cost V 5 bases and J 6 bases; bases outside gene matches: 9. Germline CDR1 SGHNT, CDR2 YYREEE (reference sequence). The CDR3 extends over 16 amino acids. The CDR3 sequence: CASSYPLAGVAGELFF. As DNA, the CDR3 is TGTGCCAGCAGTTACCCACTAGCGGGAGTCGCCGGGGAGCTGTTTTTT.

V is TRBV19 and J is TRBJ1-4; a possible D gene is TRBD1 (6 bases). Germline CDR1 is LNHDA and CDR2 is SQIVND (reference sequence). Trimming shortened V by 2 bases and J by 1 base, and 17 bases separated the two germline ends. The CDR3 loop spans 18 amino acids. The CDR3 loop reads CASSIPTGAGGTNEKLFF. The CDR3 region has the DNA TGTGCCAGTAGTATACCGACAGGAGCAGGAGGAACTAATGAAAAACTGTTTTTT.

A word on this clone: An end of the junction does not agree with germline; a read error may underlie this. The CDR3 loop is CSSSPTSNPYGYTF. Written as DNA, the CDR3 is TGTTCCAGCAGCCCGACAAGTAATCCCTATGGCTACACCTTC. V is TRBV7-9 and J is TRBJ1-2; D ambiguous. The CDR3 runs to 14 residues. From germline, CDR1 is SEHNR and CDR2 FQNEAQ (reference sequence).

This sequence joins TRBV18 and TRBJ1-1, with D perhaps matching TRBD1 (6 bases). The length of the CDR3 is 15 residues. V lost 2 bases to trimming and J lost 4 bases, with 14 bases between them. Germline CDR1 and CDR2: KGHSH and LQKENI. CDR3 DNA sequence: TGTGCCAGCTCACCAGGCAGGGGTGTTTCCACTGAAGCTTTCTTT. The encoded protein is CASSPGRGVSTEAFF. Full variable domain (remainder filled in from reference TRBV18 and TRBJ1-1): NAGVMQNPRHLVRRRGQEARLRCSPMKGHSHVYWYRQLPEEGLKFMVYLQKENIIDESGMPKERFSAEFPKEGPSILRIQQVVRGDSAAYFCASSPGRGVSTEAFFGQGTRLTVV.

The chain combines TRBV5-1 with TRBJ2-5; the D is unclear. From germline, CDR1 is SGHRS and CDR2 YFSETQ. The CDR3 is made up of 13 amino acids. Trimming cost V 0 bases and J 5 bases, with 8 bases left between them. This chain's CDR3 is CASSLAGPETQYF. The CDR3 nucleotides read TGCGCCAGCAGCTTGGCCGGTCCCGAGACCCAGTACTTC.

V and J are TRBV15 and TRBJ2-7; D is uncertain. Per germline, CDR1 LNHNV and CDR2 YYDKDF (reference sequence). The V and J ends lost 8 bases and 0 bases respectively, with 14 bases between them. The CDR3 loop spans 14 amino acids. CDR3 residues: CATHPGSSSYEQYF. CDR3 in DNA: TGTGCCACCCACCCCGGTTCGAGCTCCTACGAGCAGTACTTC.

The chain links TRBV7-2 to TRBJ2-4; TRBD1 agrees at 12 bases. V shed 5 bases, J shed 9 bases, and the junction held 11 bases outside the gene matches. Germline CDR1 and CDR2: SGHTA and FQGNSA. The CDR3 is made up of 16 amino acids. The CDR3 nucleotides are TGTGCCAGCAGCCCGGGACAGGGGGCCCGGGAGGGCATTCAGTACTTC. This codes for CASSPGQGAREGIQYF. The variable domain in full, completed from reference TRBV7-2 and TRBJ2-4, reads GAGVSQSPSNKVTEKGKDVELRCDPISGHTALYWYRQSLGQGLEFLIYFQGNSAPDKSGLPSDRFSAERTGGSVSTLTIQRTQQEDSAVYLCASSPGQGAREGIQYFGAGTRLSVL.

V gene TRBV6-6 combines with J gene TRBJ2-7, with D hard to call. The germline gives CDR1 MNHNY, CDR2 SVGAGI (reference sequence). The CDR3 covers 15 residues. The germline V and J ends were trimmed by 6 bases and 0 bases, with 15 bases remaining between them. The CDR3 coding sequence is TGTGCCAGCAGGAAATCCAGGAAATTCTCCTACGAGCAGTACTTC. Translation: CASRKSRKFSYEQYF.

The chain recombines TRBV6-6 with TRBJ1-2; 9 nucleotides agree with TRBD1. The V and J ends lost 6 bases and 0 bases, in that order; junction bases with no gene match: 8. Germline V gene lookup returns CDR1 MNHNY and CDR2 SVGAGI (reference sequence). The CDR3 has 16 amino acids. The CDR3 DNA reads TGTGCCAGCAGGAGGGACAGGGTCTCTACTAACTATGGCTACACCTTC. It translates to CASRRDRVSTNYGYTF.

V is TRBV27 and J is TRBJ1-2, with D possibly TRBD1 on 5 matching bases. Germline CDR1 and CDR2: MNHEY and SMNVEV (reference sequence). Trimming left V 9 bases short and J 7 bases short, with 15 bases between. The CDR3 is 12 residues long. The CDR3 spells CASSGGGVGYTF. The CDR3, as DNA: TGTGCCAGTTCCGGCGGGGGGGTTGGCTACACCTTC.

The chain carries TRBV29-1 and TRBJ2-1; TRBD2 is a possible D gene (7 bases). The CDR3 length is 14 residues. Germline V gene sequence: CDR1 SQVTM, CDR2 ANQGSEA. Trimming removed 5 bases from V and 3 bases from J, with 14 bases in between. In DNA form, the CDR3 reads TGCAGCGTTAGCCGGGGGGCTTACTACAATGAGCAGTTCTTC. It translates to CSVSRGAYYNEQFF.